The 5 T cell receptor beta chains reported below all come from one sample, sequenced in a study of technical replicates of blood from a handful of donors. Assay used: immunoSEQ multiplex PCR; TCRdb lists only in-frame clones, some missing. The sample records under 70,000 clones, more than 85% being singletons. The sample comprised PBMCs. These receptors were collected from a human donor in good health. Some clones in this sample may be carry-over from other donors' samples.

This clone was detected a few times. The chain joins TRBV2 to TRBJ1-2; 8 nucleotides align to TRBD1. V lost 5 bases to trimming and J lost 10 bases; unmatched junction nucleotides: 3. This CDR3 spans 11 amino acids. Germline assignment: CDR1 SNHLY and CDR2 FYNNEI. This CDR3 is CASSLDRVYTF. The CDR3 nucleotides are TGTGCCAGCAGTTTGGACAGGGTCTACACCTTC.

The chain links TRBV7-8 to TRBJ2-5; TRBD1 agrees at 7 bases. The CDR3 extends over 14 amino acids. Trimming cost V 5 bases and J 2 bases; bases outside gene matches: 5. The germline V gene has CDR1 SGHVS and CDR2 FQNEAQ. The CDR3 protein is CASSRRDRQETQYF. The DNA of the CDR3 is TGTGCCAGCAGCCGCCGGGACAGACAAGAGACCCAGTACTTC.

This chain joins TRBV7-2 and TRBJ1-2, with D tentatively TRBD1 (6 bases). Germline lookup yields CDR1 SGHTA and CDR2 FQGNSA. The CDR3 totals 17 residues. V lost 2 bases, J lost 4 bases, and 20 bases lay in between. The DNA of the CDR3 is TGTGCCAGCAGCTTAAGGGGGGGCGCTCAGGCCATCTATGGCTACACCTTC. Its translation: CASSLRGGAQAIYGYTF.

The chain employs TRBV2 and TRBJ2-7, with 7 bases fitting TRBD2. The ends lost 2 bases at V and 1 base at J; junction bases unmatched: 11. CDR1 and CDR2 from the germline V gene are SNHLY and FYNNEI. The CDR3 is 17 residues long. This chain's CDR3 is CASSEKASGLISYEQYF. As DNA, the CDR3 is TGTGCCAGCAGTGAAAAGGCTAGCGGCCTTATTTCCTACGAGCAGTACTTC. The full variable domain, rest sourced from reference TRBV2 and TRBJ2-7, is EPEVTQTPSHQVTQMGQEVILRCVPISNHLYFYWYRQILGQKVEFLVSFYNNEISEKSEIFDDQFSVERPDGSNFTLKIRSTKLEDSAMYFCASSEKASGLISYEQYFGPGTRLTVT.

The genes are TRBV6-5 and TRBJ1-1, with 7 bases fitting TRBD1. Germline V CDR1 and CDR2: MNHEY, SVGAGI. The CDR3 length is 14 residues. The ends lost 5 bases at V and 4 bases at J; junction bases unmatched: 7. CDR3 nucleotide sequence: TGTGCCAGCAGTCGGGACAGCCCGGGCACTGAAGCTTTCTTT. Amino acids: CASSRDSPGTEAFF.